This T cell receptor (beta chain) was identified during a study of cytomegalovirus exposure and HLA in healthy donors (dated by TCRdb to 2016 to 2017). A note on the overall study: An earlier analysis of some 600 of the donors reported 250 to 350 Gb of sequence data and around 100 million unique TCR beta sequences obtained from about 170 million T cells. An earlier analysis of about 600 of the donors used high-throughput TCR beta sequencing to judge whether each TCR beta V gene segment behaved as functional or pseudogenic. In addition to the first cohort of 666 subjects, a separate validation cohort of around 110 different subjects was used. Rather than drawing on any new phenotypic data, the later analysis identified candidate immune exposures from TCR beta sequences and the way those sequences occurred across donors. Among some 400 genotyped donors of the cohort, an average of approximately 240,000 unique TCR beta nucleotide sequences were sequenced per donor, about a sixth of them non-productive. Every repertoire in the discovery cohort had been generated on one and the same sequencing platform. A later genetic analysis took genome-wide SNP genotypes for about 60% of the roughly 670 donors and used that subset as a discovery cohort. HLA typing covered class I and class II loci at four-digit resolution. The aim of the study was to test whether cataloging public T cell receptors could identify signatures of past pathogen exposure. Several DR-DQ haplotypes were treated as single units for association and clustering because of strong linkage in the cohort. Typing coverage differed by locus: A, B, C, DRB1 and DQB1 were typed in about 620-630 donors, DQA1 in 500 to 550, DPA1 in some 600, and DPB1 in 450 to 490. In a later analysis, previously published TCR beta repertoires from 550 to 700 donors were re-analyzed and high-resolution HLA genotyping was added so that TCR occurrence patterns could be studied. The study combined high-throughput TCR immunosequencing, statistical association of individual TCRs with disease status, and machine learning to predict cytomegalovirus infection status. Donor age, sex, ethnicity and CMV serostatus were collected together with the repertoire data. Approximately 310 gigabases of sequencing data and 80 million or so unique TCR sequences were included in an early release covering 500 to 750 HLA-typed donors. The study used immunosequencing to profile the T cell repertoires of 666 subjects and linked those repertoires to cytomegalovirus serostatus. Of the 350 to 450 genotyped donors, 65% to 90% were placed in the genetic ancestry cluster associated with self-reported Caucasian donors.

Summary of the overall study and its limitations: The study gave a list of about 150 TCR beta chains associated with cytomegalovirus. While some public TCRs were present in many individuals, most TCR sequences turned up only very rarely across donors. CMV serostatus was the only immune exposure information available for the cohort. Because the 87-base-pair reads could not distinguish some IMGT-functional V segments, including TRBV6-2 and TRBV6-3, those segments were excluded. Correlated functional status among segregating V segments might be attributable to linkage disequilibrium, but an unknown experimental factor could not be ruled out. A cluster of highly shared sequence variants was judged likely to be a technical artifact of the sequencing pipeline. Presence/absence analyses assumed roughly uniform sequencing depth across donors, an assumption that may not hold. V-gene and J-gene trimming of TCR beta chains was associated with a missense DCLRE1C variant in a later genetic analysis, and the association was replicated in an independent cohort. In a later analysis, most CMV-associated TCR beta chains were found to appear HLA-restricted, with HLA associations seemingly driven largely by CMV exposure. In vitro tests confirmed that a few of the cytomegalovirus-associated TCR beta chains recognize cytomegalovirus antigens. The authors suggested that the approach could potentially be extended to other disease states and immunological phenotypes. Compared with the 666-donor mean, donors in an Asian-associated ancestry cluster had fewer N-insertions in productive TCRs, according to a later genetic analysis. The earlier analysis of 450 to 700 of the donors excluded roughly 16 rarely observed V segments, including chromosome 9 orphons, because counts were too low. Only TCR beta chains were sequenced in this cohort, and the absence of alpha or paired-chain data limited detectable features. According to a later analysis, parvovirus B19, influenza, CMV and Epstein-Barr virus appeared linked to several top co-occurrence clusters. In a later analysis, HLA-associated TCR beta chains showed more clonal expansion and lower generation probabilities than non-associated chains that were equally common. The classifier was reported to diagnose cytomegalovirus status with high specificity and sensitivity in both the original and validation cohorts. Because HLA typing was missing for some donors at each locus, association tests included only the typed subset. Specific HLA alleles were associated with 18,000 or so TCR beta sequences at a false discovery rate of 0.05 in a later analysis. A further reported finding was that TCR beta sequences accurately predicted the HLA-A and HLA-B alleles for most subjects in the first cohort. In an earlier analysis of approximately 590 of the donors, most TCR beta V segments appeared in productive rearrangements about 87% or about 30% of the time, broadly matching IMGT annotations. When HLA alleles, especially DR and DQ, strongly co-occurred, TCR associations were difficult to assign to individual alleles. A later analysis found that TCR association rates varied across HLA loci, with DRB1 alleles showing the most associated TCRs and HLA-C alleles the fewest.

V and J are trimmed by 5 bases and 0 bases, and the gene matches miss 5 bases of the junction. Taken from the germline V gene, the CDR1 and CDR2 loops are MDHEN and SYDVKM. The CDR3, from cysteine to phenylalanine, totals 16 residues. Left in the record is the CDR3 DNA by itself, 48 bases read in frame from the first base. Library preparation employed the immunoSEQ multiplex PCR assay. For the multiplex PCR, a mixture combining 60 forward primers for TCR Vbeta segments and 13 reverse primers for TCR Jbeta segments was used. Amplification of the CDR3 region of rearranged TCR beta genes was performed with a multiplex PCR assay on genomic DNA. On the Illumina HiSeq System, the amplified TCR beta libraries were sequenced as 87-base-pair reads. The paper's data handling went like this. A later analysis tallied some 79 million unique TCR beta chains across the 700 or so repertoires, and around 12 million of those chains were shared by two or more donors. To remove PCR and sequencing errors, raw reads were error-corrected and collapsed into unique sequences using a nearest-neighbor algorithm that merged closely related sequences. Alignment of CDR3 sequences to IMGT reference sequences was used to assign V, D and J gene segments. For a sequence to be retained, at least a six-nucleotide match to both a V gene segment and a J gene segment was required. Rearrangements were called productive when the CDR3 lacked stop codons and stayed in frame with V and J; all others were non-productive. CDR3 was defined according to IMGT convention as the region running from the second conserved V-encoded cysteine to the conserved J-encoded phenylalanine. The earlier analysis of 500 to 600 of the donors excluded sequences that lacked an unambiguous match to a single V gene segment. In an earlier analysis of some 590 of the donors, a V segment was called functional when productive rearrangements were above 56.7%, and segregating when the standard deviation between donors exceeded 5%. A statistical classification framework was developed to diagnose cytomegalovirus status using the catalog of TCR beta chain sequences. In a later analysis, TCR nucleotide sequences were compared against IMGT/GENE-DB human TR gene sequences so that V and J genes could be assigned. The TCRdist pipeline was used in a later analysis to assign CDR3 sequences and most-parsimonious VDJ recombination scenarios. In a later analysis, each TCR beta chain was defined by its CDR3 amino acid sequence together with its V-gene family, and reads without a unique V-gene family were excluded. A later analysis removed several hundred highly shared, low-generation-probability nucleotide sequences to deal with suspected cross-contamination and a sequencing artifact. A later analysis calculated a clonal expansion index for each public chain from normalized within-repertoire ranks of inferred template counts. Generation probabilities in a later analysis came from a VDJ recombination model fitted to out-of-frame rearrangements, and those results were checked against IGoR. Hypergeometric tests were used in a later analysis to score TCR-TCR, TCR-HLA and TCR-CMV co-occurrence, with a repertoire-size bias correction applied to the TCR pairs. In a later analysis, false discovery rates were estimated by permuting HLA or CMV assignments 20 times. In a later analysis, co-occurring TCRs were grouped using DBSCAN, with TCRdist sequence similarity added in when clustering inside HLA-allele-positive subsets. Co-occurrence clustering excluded repertoires with fewer than 30,000 or more than 120,000 public chains, plus five with anomalous nucleotide sharing. TCRdb took over this immuneACCESS table, retaining in-frame rearrangements with V and J assigned. Such tables are incomplete; in checked studies, under half of the missing clones stem from an unresolved V gene, and the remainder is unexplained. V, J and clone size are taken as reported in that table, and D and trimming were inferred from the DNA itself. The sample yields some 150,000 clones; approximately 73% were counted once. 14% of the sample is held by the ten biggest clonotypes.

With respect to this clone: Its antigen is currently not known. No base-level quality is on record; no much larger clone is a single base apart.

The cohort was made up of 500 to 850 healthy bone marrow donors. At the time of sampling, all cohort members were nominally healthy, though unrecorded immune exposures were likely present. Of the 666 cohort members, about 270 had a positive CMV serostatus and about 360 had a negative one, while no CMV serostatus was recorded for the donor. A peripheral blood sample was collected from each donor, and TCR beta sequencing was performed on peripheral blood mononuclear cells. Genomic DNA was extracted from the blood cell samples with the Qiagen DNeasy Blood Extraction Kit. This clonotype was sampled from a human donor in good health. The chain joins TRBV28 to TRBJ2-2; TRBD1 aligns with 8 central bases. Sequencing was performed on PBMCs. At the DNA level, the sequence is TGTGCCAGCAGTCCCCAGGACAGGGCGAACACCGGGGAGCTGTTTTTT. This gives the protein CASSPQDRANTGELFF.